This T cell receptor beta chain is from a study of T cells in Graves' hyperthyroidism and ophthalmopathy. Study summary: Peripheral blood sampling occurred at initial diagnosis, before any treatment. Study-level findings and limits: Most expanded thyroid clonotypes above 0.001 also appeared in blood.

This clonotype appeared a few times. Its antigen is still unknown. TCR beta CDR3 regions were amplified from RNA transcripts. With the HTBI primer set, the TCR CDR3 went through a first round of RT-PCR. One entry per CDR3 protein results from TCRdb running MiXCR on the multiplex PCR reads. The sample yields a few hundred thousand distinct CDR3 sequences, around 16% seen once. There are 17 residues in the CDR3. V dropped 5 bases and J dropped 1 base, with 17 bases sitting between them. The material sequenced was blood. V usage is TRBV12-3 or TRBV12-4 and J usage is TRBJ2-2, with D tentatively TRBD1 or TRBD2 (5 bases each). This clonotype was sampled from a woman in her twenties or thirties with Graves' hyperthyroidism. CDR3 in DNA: TGTGCCAGCAGTCTAGGCGCAGAGGGGAGGAACACCGGGGAGCTGTTTTTT. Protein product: CASSLGAEGRNTGELFF.